Detailed here is one T cell receptor beta chain. Measured with immunoSEQ multiplex PCR; TCRdb has only the in-frame clones, and not every one. The table has around 32,000 clones, 91% seen once; the top ten hold approximately 4%. This record comes from a study of T cell changes during pregnancy in multiple sclerosis. The germline V and J ends were trimmed by 3 bases and 8 bases, with 20 bases remaining between them. CDR1 SGDLS and CDR2 YYNGEE come from the germline V gene. This CDR3 has 15 residues. The sequence was collected from a female donor in good health, enrolled as a control in a pregnancy study. The sample was CD8+ T cells from peripheral blood mononuclear cells, taken in the second trimester of pregnancy. V usage is TRBV9 and J usage is TRBJ1-2; D is perhaps TRBD1 (5 bases). Written as DNA, the CDR3 is TGTGCCAGCAGCGATAATCGGGTCGGGGGGATCGGCTACACCTTC. It is translated as CASSDNRVGGIGYTF.